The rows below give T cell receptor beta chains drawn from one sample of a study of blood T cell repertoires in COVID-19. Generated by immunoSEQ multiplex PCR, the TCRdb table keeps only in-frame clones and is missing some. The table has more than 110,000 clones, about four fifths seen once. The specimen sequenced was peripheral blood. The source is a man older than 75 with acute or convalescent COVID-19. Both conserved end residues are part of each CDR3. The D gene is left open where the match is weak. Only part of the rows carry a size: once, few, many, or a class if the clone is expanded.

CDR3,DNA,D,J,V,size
CASIEGRGGTGELFF,TGTGCCAGTATCGAGGGGCGGGGAGGCACCGGGGAGCTGTTTTTT,NA,TRBJ2-2,TRBV19,NA
CASRHGQPVLDYGYTF,TGTGCCAGCAGGCATGGACAGCCCGTCCTAGACTATGGCTACACCTTC,NA,TRBJ1-2,TRBV28,NA
CASSQEAGGPYEQYF,TGCGCCAGCAGCCAAGAAGCAGGGGGTCCCTACGAGCAGTACTTC,TRBD1,TRBJ2-7,TRBV4-1,few
CASSQGTGSNQPQHF,TGTGCCAGCTCACAGGGGACAGGTAGCAATCAGCCCCAGCATTTT,TRBD1,TRBJ1-5,TRBV18,once
CASSVTGYGYTF,TGTGCCAGCAGCGTGACAGGCTATGGCTACACCTTC,NA,TRBJ1-2,TRBV5-6,NA
CASRGTGGAGNTIYF,TGTGCCAGCAGGGGAACAGGGGGCGCTGGAAACACCATATATTTT,TRBD1,TRBJ1-3,TRBV28,NA
CASSLFSLDYSTDTQYF,TGTGCCAGCAGCTTGTTTAGCCTGGACTATAGCACAGATACGCAGTATTTT,NA,TRBJ2-3,TRBV5-6,NA
CASTPRGGGGATYEQYF,TGTGCCAGCACCCCCCGGGGGGGCGGGGGGGCCACCTACGAGCAGTACTTC,TRBD2,TRBJ2-7,TRBV11-2,NA
CASRGLAKNIQYF,TGTGCCAGCAGAGGACTTGCCAAAAACATTCAGTACTTC,NA,TRBJ2-4,TRBV6-5,NA
CASSTGGRNYGYTF,TGTGCCAGCTCGACAGGGGGCCGGAACTATGGCTACACCTTC,TRBD1,TRBJ1-2,TRBV18,NA
CASSSQGAGEAFF,TGTGCCAGCAGCTCCCAGGGGGCTGGTGAAGCTTTCTTT,TRBD1,TRBJ1-1,TRBV7-2,once
CASSHSGTNYGYTF,TGTGCCAGCAGCCACTCCGGGACAAACTATGGCTACACCTTC,NA,TRBJ1-2,TRBV5-6,NA
CASSYSWDSGGGQFF,TGTGCCAGCAGTTACTCGTGGGATAGCGGGGGCGGTCAGTTCTTC,TRBD2,TRBJ2-1,TRBV6-2/TRBV6-3,NA
CATSDQSGTGASNEQFF,TGTGCCACCAGTGATCAATCCGGGACAGGGGCCTCCAATGAGCAGTTCTTC,TRBD1,TRBJ2-1,TRBV24-1,NA
CSARRDTQYF,TGCAGTGCGAGACGAGATACGCAGTATTTT,NA,TRBJ2-3,TRBV20-1,NA
CASSLGDRGRNQPQHF,TGTGCCAGCAGCTTAGGGGACAGGGGCCGGAATCAGCCCCAGCATTTT,TRBD1,TRBJ1-5,TRBV7-9,NA
CASSYPGDGEKLFF,TGTGCCAGCAGTTATCCGGGGGACGGTGAAAAACTGTTTTTT,NA,TRBJ1-4,TRBV6-6,NA
CASSPTTGYNSPLHF,TGTGCCAGCAGCCCGACGACAGGATATAATTCACCCCTCCACTTT,NA,TRBJ1-6,TRBV7-9,few
CASSQARSTEAFF,TGTGCCAGCAGCCAAGCTAGGTCCACCGAAGCTTTCTTT,NA,TRBJ1-1,TRBV3-1/TRBV3-2,NA
CASSRLAGVSTGELFF,TGTGCCAGCAGCCGACTAGCGGGGGTGAGCACCGGGGAGCTGTTTTTT,TRBD2,TRBJ2-2,TRBV3-1/TRBV3-2,NA
CASSSTSGGAGELFF,TGTGCCAGCAGCAGTACTAGCGGGGGGGCCGGGGAGCTGTTTTTT,TRBD2,TRBJ2-2,TRBV7-2,NA